What follows is one T cell receptor beta chain and its context. V was clipped by 3 bases and J by 10 bases; unmatched bases: 5. Germline CDR1 is SGHDN and CDR2 is FVKESK. CDR3 length equals 12 residues. The data are from a study of blood T cell repertoires in COVID-19. Clones were read by immunoSEQ multiplex PCR, and TCRdb kept only the in-frame ones, dropping some. The table has more than 200,000 clones, approximately 84% seen once. What was sequenced was peripheral blood. The genes are TRBV14 and TRBJ1-1, with 7 bases identical to TRBD1. This sequence was found in a man in his fifties or sixties with COVID-19, enrolled during active disease. CDR3 DNA sequence: TGTGCCAGCAGCCAGACAGGGTTCGTAGCTTTCTTT. This gives the protein CASSQTGFVAFF.